Following are 6 T cell receptor beta chains from one sample sequenced in a study of post-analysis software for immune sequencing data. Findings and caveats of the study: There were roughly five TRBV segments more frequent in patients than controls, and TRBV5-6, TRBV5-1 and TRBV20-1 were among them.

No antigen is known for these receptors. Prepared TCR beta cDNA libraries contained unique molecular identifiers. TCRdb called the PCR reads again in MiXCR, with one record for every CDR3 protein. The table shows roughly 730,000 distinct CDR3 sequences, with approximately 30% occurring only once. The sample was blood. The receptor source for this set is a girl between 10 and 17 years old with multiple sclerosis.

CDR3 region: CASSLTSGRSHNEQFF. The CDR3 region has the DNA TGTGCCAGCAGTTTGACTAGCGGGAGGTCACACAATGAGCAGTTCTTC. The J gene is TRBJ2-1, the V gene TRBV7-2; 13 nucleotides align to TRBD2. Losses at the gene ends were 6 bases for V and 5 bases for J; bases not matched to a gene: 7. CDR3 length: 16 amino acids. Germline CDR1 SGHTA, CDR2 FQGNSA.

This clonotype was recorded a few times. The rearrangement joins TRBV10-3 to TRBJ2-2; possibly TRBD2 for D (6 bases). Trimming pared 6 bases from V and 6 bases from J, leaving 11 bases between. This CDR3 contains 13 residues. Germline V gene data show CDR1 as ENHRY and CDR2 as SYGVKD. The CDR3 here is CAISPRGAGELFF. CDR3 nucleotide sequence: TGTGCCATCAGCCCCCGCGGGGCCGGGGAGCTGTTTTTT.

The rearrangement links TRBV10-3 to TRBJ1-5, with 8 bases identical to TRBD1. Germline lookup yields CDR1 ENHRY and CDR2 SYGVKD. There are 14 residues in the CDR3. The V segment lost 5 bases and the J segment 6 bases; nucleotides outside the gene matches: 6. The CDR3 DNA follows: TGTGCCATCAGTTCTCAGGGGGCCGGTCAGCCCCAGCATTTT. As protein: CAISSQGAGQPQHF.

This clonotype was detected a few times. The DNA for the CDR3 is TGCGCCAGCAGCACCGGGACAGCCCTAAATGAAAAACTGTTTTTT. Translated, it gives CASSTGTALNEKLFF. The rearrangement uses TRBV5-1 and TRBJ1-4, with 7 bases matching TRBD1. Germline CDR1 is SGHRS and CDR2 is YFSETQ. The ends lost 4 bases at V and 5 bases at J; junction bases unmatched: 8. The CDR3 has 15 amino acids.

This clonotype was counted ten times or more. This sequence joins TRBV6-5 and TRBJ1-1, with D uncertain. This CDR3 is built from 14 residues. V was shortened by 2 bases and J by 3 bases, with 10 bases between the two germline ends. Germline values: CDR1 MNHEY, CDR2 SVGAGI. The CDR3 here is CASSYAAGDTEAFF. Written as DNA, the CDR3 is TGTGCCAGCAGTTACGCGGCTGGGGACACTGAAGCTTTCTTT.

This chain uses TRBV20-1 with TRBJ1-1; D might be TRBD1 (6 bases). The CDR3 length is 15 residues. V lost 3 bases and J 0 bases, leaving 14 bases between the germline ends. Germline CDR1 is DFQATT and CDR2 is SNEGSKA (reference sequence). The CDR3 region is CSASGRTAMNTEAFF. CDR3 DNA sequence: TGCAGTGCTAGTGGCCGGACAGCTATGAACACTGAAGCTTTCTTT.